Below are 5 T cell receptor beta chains sequenced from a single sample in a study of human T cells and chemical hapten exposure (dated by TCRdb to the early 2020s). The time point tag for this specimen amounts to: patch test 2, 6 weeks after DPC sensitization. Interpreted using the paper, the treatment or condition label stands for: therapeutic diphenylcyclopropenone sensitization with weekly scalp DPC. Total RNA was extracted from unfractionated whole blood that had been collected in Tempus Blood RNA tubes. The library was made by RACE. Instrument on record: NextSeq 500. Starting from the raw public reads, TCRdb applied fastp trimming at Q25, assembled clones with MiXCR and retained in-frame beta chains. Every CDR3 protein is listed once, alongside the most common genes and DNA of its rows. For this sample there are 40,000 or so distinct CDR3 sequences; 9.5% to 10% appear just once. The ten largest clones take up roughly 13% of the sample.

The starting material was whole blood, obtained in connection with sensitization to the hapten diphenylcyclopropenone (DPC). These receptors were collected from a woman aged 25 to 39 with alopecia areata. Some clones in this sample may be carry-over from other donors' samples.

This clonotype was seen many times. The chain joins TRBV5-5 to TRBJ1-2, with D possibly being TRBD1 (5 bases). This CDR3 comprises 13 residues. V was trimmed by 4 bases and J by 2 bases, leaving 9 bases between them. The V gene's germline CDR1 is SGHKS and CDR2 YYEKEE (reference sequence). The DNA of the CDR3 is TGTGCCAGCAGCCCTGACAGAAACTATGGCTACACCTTC. It encodes CASSPDRNYGYTF.

CDR3 sequence: CSSTSGTVGYTF. CDR3 in DNA: TGCAGCTCCACATCCGGGACGGTAGGCTACACCTTC. This chain links TRBV29-1 with TRBJ1-2, with D possibly TRBD1 on 5 matching bases. This CDR3 contains 12 residues. Trimming removed 8 bases from V and 8 bases from J, with 18 bases in between. CDR1 and CDR2 from the germline V gene are SQVTM and ANQGSEA.

The sample holds many counts of this clonotype. The J gene is TRBJ2-2, the V gene TRBV28; D possibly corresponds to TRBD1 (6 bases). The CDR3 runs 13 residues. The ends were cut back, 7 bases at V and 7 bases at J, with 13 bases in the middle. The germline V gene has CDR1 MDHEN and CDR2 SYDVKM. The CDR3 is CASKEQGGGELFF. DNA of the CDR3: TGTGCCAGCAAGGAACAGGGTGGCGGGGAGCTGTTTTTT. Supplemented by reference TRBV28 and TRBJ2-2, the full variable domain reads DVKVTQSSRYLVKRTGEKVFLECVQDMDHENMFWYRQDPGLGLRLIYFSYDVKMKEKGDIPEGYSVSREKKERFSLILESASTNQTSMYLCASKEQGGGELFFGEGSRLTVL.

This clonotype was recorded many times. The chain carries TRBV20-1 and TRBJ1-2; maybe TRBD1 (5 bases). V lost 4 bases and J 8 bases, leaving 14 bases between the germline ends. The CDR3 runs to 12 residues. The V gene's germline CDR1 is DFQATT and CDR2 SNEGSKA (reference sequence). For the CDR3, the DNA is TGCAGTGCTACCGAAGACAGTGTAGGCTACACCTTC. The encoded protein is CSATEDSVGYTF.

This clonotype was observed a handful of times. This sequence joins TRBV5-6 and TRBJ2-7; D unclear. Germline V gives CDR1 SGHDT, CDR2 YYEEEE. The CDR3 is made up of 11 amino acids. V lost 7 bases, J lost 5 bases, and 10 bases lay in between. In DNA form, the CDR3 reads TGTGCCAGCTCAGGAGTGAACGAGCAGTACTTC. Translating it yields CASSGVNEQYF.